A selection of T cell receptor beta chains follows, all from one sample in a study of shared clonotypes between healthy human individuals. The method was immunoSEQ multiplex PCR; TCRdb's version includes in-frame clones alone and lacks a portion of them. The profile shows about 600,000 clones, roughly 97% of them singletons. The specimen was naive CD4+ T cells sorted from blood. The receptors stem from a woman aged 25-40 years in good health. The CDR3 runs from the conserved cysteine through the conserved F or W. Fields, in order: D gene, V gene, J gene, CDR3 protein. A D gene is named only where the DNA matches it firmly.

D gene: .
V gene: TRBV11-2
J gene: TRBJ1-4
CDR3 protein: CASTQSRSVEKLFF

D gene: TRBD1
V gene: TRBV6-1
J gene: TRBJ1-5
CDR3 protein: CASRGAEGAQPQHF

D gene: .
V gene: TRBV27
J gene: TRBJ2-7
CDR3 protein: CASGRTIEQYF

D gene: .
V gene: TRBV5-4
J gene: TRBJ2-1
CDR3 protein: CASSLDSYNEQFF

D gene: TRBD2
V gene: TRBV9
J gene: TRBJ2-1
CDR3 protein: CASSLGLAGQGFRKGSYNEQFF

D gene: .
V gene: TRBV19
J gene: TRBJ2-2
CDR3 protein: CASRTESRRIGELFF

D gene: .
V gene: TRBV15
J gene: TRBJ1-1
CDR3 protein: CATSSPMMGEAFF

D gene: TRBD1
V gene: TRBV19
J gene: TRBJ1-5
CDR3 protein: CASSRLTGNQPQHF

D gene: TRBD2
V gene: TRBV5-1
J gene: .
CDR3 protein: CASSSGASGSSDEQYF

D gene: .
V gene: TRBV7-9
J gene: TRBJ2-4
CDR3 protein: CASGLAAKNIQYF

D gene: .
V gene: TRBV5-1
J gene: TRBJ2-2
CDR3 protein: CASSLQGNTGELFF

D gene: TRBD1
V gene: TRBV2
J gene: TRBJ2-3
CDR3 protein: CASRLGDRVGTDTQYF

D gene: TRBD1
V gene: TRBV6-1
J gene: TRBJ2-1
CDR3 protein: CASSEHRGPYNEQFF

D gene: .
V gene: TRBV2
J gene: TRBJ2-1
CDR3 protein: CASTIQGASSYNEQFF

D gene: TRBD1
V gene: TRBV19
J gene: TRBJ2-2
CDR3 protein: CASSIGTGGQTGELFF

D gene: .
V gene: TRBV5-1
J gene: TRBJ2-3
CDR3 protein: CASSLVMQPSTDTQYF

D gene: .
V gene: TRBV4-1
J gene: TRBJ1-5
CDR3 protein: CASSQAGYGLGNQPQHF

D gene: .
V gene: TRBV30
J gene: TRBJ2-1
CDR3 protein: CAWSVGGEQFF

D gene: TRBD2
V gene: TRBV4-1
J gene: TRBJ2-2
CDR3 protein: CASSLRLAVDTGELFF

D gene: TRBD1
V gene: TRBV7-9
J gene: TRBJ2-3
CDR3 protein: CASSTGQFVTDTQYF

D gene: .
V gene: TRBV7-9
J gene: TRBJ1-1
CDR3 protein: CASSSPGNTEAFF

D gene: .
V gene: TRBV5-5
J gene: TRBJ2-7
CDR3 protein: CASSLAIGNYEQYF

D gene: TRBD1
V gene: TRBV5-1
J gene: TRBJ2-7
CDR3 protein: CASNMGQGLYEQYF

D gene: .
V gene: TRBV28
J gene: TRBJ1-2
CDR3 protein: CASSLSQDYGYTF

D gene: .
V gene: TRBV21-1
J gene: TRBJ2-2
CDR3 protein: CARHPLSNTGELFF

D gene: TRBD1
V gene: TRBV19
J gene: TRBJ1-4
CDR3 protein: CASRTGGTEKLFF

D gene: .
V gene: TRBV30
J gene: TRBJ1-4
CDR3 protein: CAWTQDSPGLEKLFF

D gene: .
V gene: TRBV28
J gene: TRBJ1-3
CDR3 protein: CASSLAIFSGNTIYF

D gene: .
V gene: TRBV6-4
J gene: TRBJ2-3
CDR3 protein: CASSKQGRSTDTQYF

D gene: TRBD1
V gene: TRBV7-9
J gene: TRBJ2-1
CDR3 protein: CASSDGQGIYQSYNEQFF

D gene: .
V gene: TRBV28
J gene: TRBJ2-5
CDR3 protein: CASRPAGKETQYF

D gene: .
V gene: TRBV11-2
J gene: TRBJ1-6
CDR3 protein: CASSLDLWGNSPLHF

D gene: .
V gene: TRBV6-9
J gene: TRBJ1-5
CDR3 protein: CASSRVEGGNQPQHF

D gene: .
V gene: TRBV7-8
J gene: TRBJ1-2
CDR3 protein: CASSLAPGMDYGYTF

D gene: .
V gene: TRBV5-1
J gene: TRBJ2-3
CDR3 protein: CASSLVRGRGSDTQYF

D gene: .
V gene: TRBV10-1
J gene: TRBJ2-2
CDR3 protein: CASSRDLLGGELFF

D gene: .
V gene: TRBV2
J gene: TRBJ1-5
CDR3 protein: CASSEAPGAGNQPQHF

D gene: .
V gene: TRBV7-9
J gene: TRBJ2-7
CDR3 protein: CASSSQGHEQYF

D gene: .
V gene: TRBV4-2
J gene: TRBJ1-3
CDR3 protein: CASSPGTNSGNTIYF

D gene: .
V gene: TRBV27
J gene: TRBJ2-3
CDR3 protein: CASSLGAPSTDTQYF

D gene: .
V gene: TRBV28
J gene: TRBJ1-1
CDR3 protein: CASSPRTEAFF

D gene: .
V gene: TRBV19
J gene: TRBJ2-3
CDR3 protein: CASSIVAEGRGTQYF

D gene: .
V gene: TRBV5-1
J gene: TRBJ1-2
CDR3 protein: CASSSFRENGYTF

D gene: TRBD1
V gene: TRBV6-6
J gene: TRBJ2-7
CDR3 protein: CASSYWDRAEQYF

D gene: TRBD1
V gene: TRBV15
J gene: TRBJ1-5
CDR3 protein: CATSRRTGVGHNQPQHF

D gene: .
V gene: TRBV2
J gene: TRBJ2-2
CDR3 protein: CASSGDTGELFF

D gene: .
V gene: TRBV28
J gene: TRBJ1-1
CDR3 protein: CASSAPGGGLNTEAFF